This is a list of T cell receptor beta chains from one sample in a study of radiotherapy plus CTLA-4 blockade in lung cancer. Profiling relied on immunoSEQ multiplex PCR, and the TCRdb table lists in-frame clones only, not all of them. The table lists about 46,000 clones, approximately 80% of them singletons. The sequenced sample was peripheral blood, obtained from a patient treated with radiotherapy plus ipilimumab. Receptor source: a human donor with non-small cell lung cancer whose response to radiotherapy plus ipilimumab could not be evaluated. CDR3s include the opening cysteine and the closing phenylalanine or tryptophan. The D gene is left open where the match is weak. Clone size is not always given. Where it is, it says once, few, many or a class for expanded clones.

V	D	J	size	CDR3	DNA
TRBV7-8	TRBD1	TRBJ1-1	.	CASSSQGVNTEAFF	TGTGCCAGCAGCTCACAGGGGGTGAACACTGAAGCTTTCTTT
TRBV6-5	TRBD2	TRBJ2-7	once	CASSSPGLAAQYF	TGTGCCAGCAGTTCGCCGGGACTAGCTGCTCAGTACTTC
TRBV4-2	.	TRBJ1-5	few	CASSPSDSSNQPQHF	TGTGCCAGCAGCCCTTCGGACAGTAGCAATCAGCCCCAGCATTTT
TRBV7-9	TRBD1	TRBJ1-1	.	CASIDTRGRQGASTEAFF	TGTGCCAGCATAGACACCAGAGGAAGACAGGGGGCTAGCACTGAAGCTTTCTTT
TRBV27	.	TRBJ2-7	.	CASSSPGIGYEQYF	TGTGCCAGCAGTTCACCGGGGATAGGATACGAGCAGTACTTC
TRBV6-1	.	TRBJ2-7	.	CASSGVDLMRVQYF	TGTGCCAGCAGTGGGGTAGACCTTATGAGGGTGCAGTACTTC
TRBV20-1	TRBD2	TRBJ2-5	once	CSAGGRETQYF	TGCAGTGCCGGGGGGAGAGAGACCCAGTACTTC
TRBV6-1	TRBD1	TRBJ2-2	.	CASTPGQPNTGELFF	TGTGCCAGCACTCCGGGACAGCCGAACACCGGGGAGCTGTTTTTT
TRBV7-2	.	TRBJ1-2	.	CASSLAGQAYGYTF	TGTGCCAGCAGCTTAGCAGGCCAGGCCTATGGCTACACCTTC
TRBV19	TRBD1	TRBJ2-1	few	CASRAGGSYNEQFF	TGTGCCAGTAGGGCAGGGGGATCCTACAATGAGCAGTTCTTC
TRBV15	TRBD1	TRBJ2-1	.	CATSRTGTGYNEQFF	TGTGCCACCAGCAGAACCGGGACAGGGTACAATGAGCAGTTCTTC
TRBV5-4	.	TRBJ2-5	.	CASSLGPGETQYF	TGTGCCAGCAGCTTGGGCCCCGGAGAGACCCAGTACTTC
TRBV5-1	.	TRBJ1-1	.	CATRGGAGNTEAFF	TGCGCCACTAGGGGGGGGGCTGGGAACACTGAAGCTTTCTTT
TRBV29-1	.	TRBJ2-2	.	CSEPYGGRLVVRGANTGELFF	TGCAGCGAACCCTACGGTGGGCGGTTAGTTGTCAGGGGCGCGAACACCGGGGAGCTGTTTTTT
TRBV7-2	.	TRBJ2-3	.	CASSLAGNTDTQYF	TGTGCCAGCAGCTTAGCCGGGAACACAGATACGCAGTATTTT
TRBV14	TRBD2	TRBJ2-4	.	CASSQGDSGRGPKNIQYF	TGTGCCAGCAGCCAAGGGGATAGCGGGCGGGGACCCAAAAACATTCAGTACTTC
TRBV9	TRBD2	TRBJ2-1	.	CASSVGGLAGGLPYNEQFF	TGTGCCAGCAGCGTAGGGGGGCTAGCGGGAGGCCTCCCCTACAATGAGCAGTTCTTC
TRBV2	TRBD2	TRBJ2-7	.	CASNAASGTKRVPYEQYF	TGTGCCAGCAATGCGGCTAGCGGGACTAAGAGGGTTCCCTACGAGCAGTACTTC
TRBV2	TRBD2	TRBJ2-5	.	CASNDRLAGVEETQYF	TGTGCCAGCAACGACCGCCTAGCGGGGGTGGAAGAGACCCAGTACTTC
TRBV7-6	.	TRBJ1-6	.	CASSLAGLSDSPLHF	TGTGCCAGCAGCTTAGCGGGACTCTCTGATTCACCCCTCCACTTT
TRBV30	.	TRBJ1-1	.	CAWSLGHLEAFF	TGTGCCTGGAGTCTGGGACACTTGGAAGCTTTCTTT
TRBV5-4	TRBD2	TRBJ2-1	.	CASSPAGASSYNEQFF	TGTGCCAGCAGCCCAGCGGGAGCCTCCTCCTACAATGAGCAGTTCTTC
TRBV6-5	.	TRBJ2-4	.	CASSYSTFASEIQYF	TGTGCCAGCAGTTACTCGACCTTCGCGAGCGAAATTCAGTACTTC
TRBV10-3	.	TRBJ1-1	few	CAISDPTGRVTEAFF	TGTGCCATCAGTGACCCTACAGGGCGCGTCACTGAAGCTTTCTTT
TRBV7-9	TRBD1	TRBJ1-2	few	CASSAATGVDYGYTF	TGTGCCAGCAGCGCAGCGACAGGGGTTGACTATGGCTACACCTTC
TRBV28	TRBD1	TRBJ1-6	once	CASSSRGTGPYF	TGTGCCAGCAGTTCCCGGGGGACAGGCCCGTATTTC